The T cell receptor (beta chain) described here comes from a study of blood T cell repertoires in COVID-19. Profiling relied on immunoSEQ multiplex PCR, and the TCRdb table lists in-frame clones only, not all of them. The data show under 300,000 clones, 75% to 90% seen once. This CDR3 has 14 amino acids. Germline CDR1 and CDR2: SGHRS and YFSETQ. V was clipped by 4 bases and J by 2 bases; unmatched bases: 6. This TCR was recovered from a middle-aged man with acute or convalescent COVID-19. V gene TRBV5-1 combines with J gene TRBJ2-7, with 7 bases matching TRBD1. The sample was peripheral blood. The CDR3 coding sequence is TGCGCCAGCAGCAGGGACAGCGCTGCCTACGAGCAGTACTTC. Amino acid sequence: CASSRDSAAYEQYF.